The 10 T cell receptor beta chains given below trace back to one sample, sequenced in a study of T cells after yellow fever vaccination (dated by TCRdb to the late 2010s). The sample's treatment or condition label, decoded: live attenuated yellow fever vaccine strain. Library method: 5' RACE. Sequenced on an Illumina HiSeq 2500. TCRdb reran the public reads through fastp at Q25 and MiXCR, keeping productive beta chains. Under each unique CDR3 protein, matching rows form one entry showing the most common genes and DNA. The table for this sample lists 200,000 to 300,000 distinct CDR3 sequences; 5.5% to 8.5% of them were counted only once. The ten largest clones represent around 1.1% of the sample. The source material was CD4+ T cells sorted from PBMCs, sampled on the day of the yellow fever booster vaccination. The receptors were gathered from a man aged 30 to 39 who received the YFV17D yellow fever vaccine.

The chain combines TRBV7-9 with TRBJ2-1, with 12 bases matching TRBD2. The CDR3 totals 16 residues. Per germline, CDR1 SEHNR and CDR2 FQNEAQ (reference sequence). The V segment lost 5 bases and the J segment 8 bases; nucleotides outside the gene matches: 10. CDR3 sequence (DNA): TGTGCCAGCAGCACAGCCCGGCTAGCGGGAGGGTATGAGCAGTTCTTC. Translating it yields CASSTARLAGGYEQFF.

This clonotype was recorded a few times. The chain combines TRBV12-3 or TRBV12-4 with TRBJ1-5; D uncertain. V was pared by 6 bases and J by 0 bases, with 9 bases between. The CDR3 length is 14 residues. CDR3 residues: CASSHSYSNQPQHF. CDR3 DNA sequence: TGTGCCAGCAGCCACAGTTATAGCAATCAGCCCCAGCATTTT.

This rearrangement joins TRBV10-3 to TRBJ2-7; TRBD1 agrees at 8 bases. The CDR3 runs to 13 residues. CDR1 is ENHRY, CDR2 SYGVKD, per germline. V lost 6 bases, J lost 5 bases, and 6 bases stayed unmatched. The CDR3 loop reads CAIRTGELHEQYF. The CDR3, as DNA: TGTGCCATCAGGACAGGGGAACTCCACGAGCAGTACTTC.

This clonotype showed up many times. CDR3 DNA: TGTGCCATCAGGGTAGGGCGGGAGCCCTACAATGAGCAGTTCTTC. Its translation: CAIRVGREPYNEQFF. The chain recombines TRBV10-3 with TRBJ2-1; TRBD2 matches 7 bases. V dropped 6 bases and J dropped 2; count of bases not matched to a gene: 7. Germline CDR1 and CDR2: ENHRY and SYGVKD. The CDR3 has 15 amino acids.

This clonotype occurred a few times. The chain couples TRBV10-3 to TRBJ1-1; no clear D gene. V was clipped by 0 bases and J by 0 bases, with 8 bases between them. The germline gives CDR1 ENHRY, CDR2 SYGVKD. This CDR3 contains 15 residues. The CDR3 DNA sequence: TGTGCCATCAGTGAGTCTAGGAGCATGAACACTGAAGCTTTCTTT. Translated: CAISESRSMNTEAFF.

This clonotype was recorded many times. The chain recombines TRBV21-1 with TRBJ1-4. TRBV21-1 is deemed a pseudogene. The CDR3 runs 15 residues. The CDR3: CASISFRTKSPVLFF. The CDR3 bases are TGTGCCAGCATAAGTTTTCGGACGAAGTCACCAGTTCTGTTTTTT.

This clonotype has only a few counts. This chain links TRBV5-4 with TRBJ1-4, with D perhaps matching TRBD1 (6 bases). CDR3 size: 15 residues. Trimming took off 0 bases at V and 4 bases at J, with 10 bases between the two ends. Germline V gene lookup returns CDR1 SGHNT and CDR2 YYREEE (reference sequence). The CDR3 region is CASSLAGGLNEKLFF. Here the CDR3 DNA reads TGTGCCAGCAGCTTGGCGGGGGGCCTTAATGAAAAACTGTTTTTT.

This clonotype was found many times. The chain couples TRBV6-5 to TRBJ2-5; the match to TRBD2 covers 8 bases. The CDR3 is 14 amino acids. Losses at the gene ends were 0 bases for V and 4 bases for J; bases not matched to a gene: 1. Germline V gene sequence: CDR1 MNHEY, CDR2 SVGAGI. DNA of the CDR3: TGTGCCAGCAGTTACTCCCGGGGGGGAGAGACCCAGTACTTC. As protein: CASSYSRGGETQYF.

This clonotype was counted a few times. The gene calls are TRBV5-1 and TRBJ2-1; TRBD2 agrees at 7 bases. The V segment lost 1 base and the J segment 5 bases; nucleotides outside the gene matches: 9. This CDR3 has 16 amino acids. CDR1 and CDR2 from the germline V gene are SGHRS and YFSETQ. CDR3 nucleotide sequence: TGCGCCAGCAGCTTGAGGGGCGGCCTAGCGGACAATGAGCAGTTCTTC. Residues: CASSLRGGLADNEQFF.

This clonotype was seen repeatedly, ten times or more. This chain links TRBV4-3 with TRBJ2-7; TRBD2 matches 7 bases. V lost 2 bases and J lost 5; bases outside the gene matches: 18. Germline V gene data show CDR1 as LGHNA and CDR2 as YSLEER. This CDR3 has 18 amino acids. The CDR3 sequence: CASSQPSPAGVIHNEQYF. The CDR3 region has the DNA TGCGCCAGCAGCCAACCCTCTCCCGCGGGAGTCATTCATAACGAGCAGTACTTC.